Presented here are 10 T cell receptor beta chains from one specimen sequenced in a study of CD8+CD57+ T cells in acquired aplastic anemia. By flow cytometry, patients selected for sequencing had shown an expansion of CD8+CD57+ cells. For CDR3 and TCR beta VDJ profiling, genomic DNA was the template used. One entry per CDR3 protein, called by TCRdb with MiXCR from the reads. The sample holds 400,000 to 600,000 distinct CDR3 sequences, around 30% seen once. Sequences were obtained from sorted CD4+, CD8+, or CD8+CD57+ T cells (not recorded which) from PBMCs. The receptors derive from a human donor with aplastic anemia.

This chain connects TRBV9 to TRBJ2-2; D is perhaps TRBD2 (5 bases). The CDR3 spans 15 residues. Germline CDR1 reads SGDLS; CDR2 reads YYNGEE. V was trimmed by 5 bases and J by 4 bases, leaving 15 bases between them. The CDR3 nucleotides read TGTGCCAGCAGGAGGACCAGCGGTCGCACCGGGGAGCTGTTTTTT. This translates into CASRRTSGRTGELFF.

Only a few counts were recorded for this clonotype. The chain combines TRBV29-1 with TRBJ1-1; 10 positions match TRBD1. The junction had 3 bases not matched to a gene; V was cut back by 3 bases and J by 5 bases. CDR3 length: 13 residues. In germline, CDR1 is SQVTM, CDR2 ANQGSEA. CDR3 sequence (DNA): TGCAGCGTTGACCCGGGACAGGGGACTGAAGCTTTCTTT. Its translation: CSVDPGQGTEAFF.

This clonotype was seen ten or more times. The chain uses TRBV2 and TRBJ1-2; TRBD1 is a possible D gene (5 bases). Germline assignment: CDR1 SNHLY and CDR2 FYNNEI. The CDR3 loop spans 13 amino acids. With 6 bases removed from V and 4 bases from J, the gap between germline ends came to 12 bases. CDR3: CASRSGASYGYTF. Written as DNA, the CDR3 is TGTGCCAGCAGGAGTGGGGCTTCCTATGGCTACACCTTC.

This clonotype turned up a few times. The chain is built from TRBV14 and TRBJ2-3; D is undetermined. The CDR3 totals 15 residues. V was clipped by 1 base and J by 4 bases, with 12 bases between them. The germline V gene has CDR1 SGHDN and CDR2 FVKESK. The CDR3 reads CASSQVVRSADTQYF. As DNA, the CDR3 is TGTGCCAGCAGCCAAGTAGTTAGGAGCGCAGATACGCAGTATTTT.

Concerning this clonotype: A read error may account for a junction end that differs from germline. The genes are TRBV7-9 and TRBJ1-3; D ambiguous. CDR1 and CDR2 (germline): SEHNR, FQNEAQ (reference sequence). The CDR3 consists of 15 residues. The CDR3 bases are TGTGCCAGCAGCTTAGTACGGCTCTCTGGAAACGCCATATATTTT. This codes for CASSLVRLSGNAIYF.

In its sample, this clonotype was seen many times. The CDR3 nucleotides read TGCAGCGGATCCAGGGGACATGAGCAGTTCTTC. Residues: CSGSRGHEQFF. The chain couples TRBV29-1 to TRBJ2-1, with D maybe TRBD1 (6 bases). The V gene's germline CDR1 is SQVTM and CDR2 ANQGSEA. The V and J ends lost 7 bases and 8 bases respectively, with 12 bases between them. The CDR3 is made up of 11 amino acids.

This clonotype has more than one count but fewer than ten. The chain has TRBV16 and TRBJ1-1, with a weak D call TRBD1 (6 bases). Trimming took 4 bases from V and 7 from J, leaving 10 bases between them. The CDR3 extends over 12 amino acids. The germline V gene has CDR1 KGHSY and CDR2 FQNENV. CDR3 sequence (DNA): TGTGCCAGCAGCCTCAACAGGGATGAAGCTTTCTTT. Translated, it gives CASSLNRDEAFF. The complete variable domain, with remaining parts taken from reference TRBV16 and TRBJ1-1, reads GEEVAQTPKHLVRGEGQKAKLYCAPIKGHSYVFWYQQVLKNEFKFLISFQNENVFDETGMPKERFSAKCLPNSPCSLEIQATKLEDSAVYFCASSLNRDEAFFGQGTRLTVV.

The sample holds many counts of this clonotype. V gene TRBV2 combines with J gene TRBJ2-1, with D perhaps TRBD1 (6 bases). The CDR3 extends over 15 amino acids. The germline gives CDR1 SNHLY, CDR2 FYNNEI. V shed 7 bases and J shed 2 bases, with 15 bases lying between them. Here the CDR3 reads CASTGRAGAYNEQFF. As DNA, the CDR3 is TGTGCCAGCACAGGGAGAGCAGGGGCCTACAATGAGCAGTTCTTC. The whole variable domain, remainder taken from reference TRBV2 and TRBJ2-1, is EPEVTQTPSHQVTQMGQEVILRCVPISNHLYFYWYRQILGQKVEFLVSFYNNEISEKSEIFDDQFSVERPDGSNFTLKIRSTKLEDSAMYFCASTGRAGAYNEQFFGPGTRLTVL.

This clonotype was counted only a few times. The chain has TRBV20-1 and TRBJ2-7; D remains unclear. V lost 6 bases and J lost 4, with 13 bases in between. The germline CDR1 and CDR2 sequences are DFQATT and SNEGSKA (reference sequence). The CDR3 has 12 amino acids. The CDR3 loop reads CSAQNLKYEQYF. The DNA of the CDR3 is TGCAGTGCGCAAAATCTTAAGTACGAGCAGTACTTC.

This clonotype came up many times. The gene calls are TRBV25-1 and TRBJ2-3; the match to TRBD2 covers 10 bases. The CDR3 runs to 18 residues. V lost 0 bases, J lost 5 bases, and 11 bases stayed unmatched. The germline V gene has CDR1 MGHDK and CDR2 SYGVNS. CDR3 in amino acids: CASSEYSPSGRARDTQYF. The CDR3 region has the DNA TGTGCCAGCAGTGAATATTCTCCCAGCGGGAGGGCACGAGATACGCAGTATTTT.